Listed below are T cell receptor beta chains from one sample, sequenced in a study of cytomegalovirus exposure and HLA in healthy donors. Generated by immunoSEQ multiplex PCR, the TCRdb table keeps only in-frame clones and is missing some. The data hold some 110,000 clones, with 75% to 90% observed a single time. Sequencing was done on a sample of PBMCs. These TCRs come from a man between 18 and 35 years old in good health and CMV-seropositive. The CDR3 runs from the conserved cysteine through the conserved F or W. D genes are given only for firm matches. Some rows have no size entry. The others give once, few or many, or a class for an expanded clone.

V gene	D gene	J gene	clone size	CDR3 DNA	CDR3 protein
TRBV15	TRBD1	TRBJ2-2	-	TGTGCCACCAGCACGGGACAGCTTAACACCGGGGAGCTGTTTTTT	CATSTGQLNTGELFF
TRBV10-1	-	TRBJ2-5	few	TGCGCCAGCAGTGAGGGGGGCAGGGAAGAGACCCAGTACTTC	CASSEGGREETQYF
TRBV7-6	TRBD2	TRBJ2-7	-	TGTGCCAGCAGCTCCCCCGGACTAGCGGGGGGCTTAGGCCGCTCCTACGAGCAGTACTTC	CASSSPGLAGGLGRSYEQYF
TRBV4-1	-	TRBJ1-2	-	TGCGCCAGCAGCCAAGATGGTGGGGGGAAGAGCTATGGCTACACCTTC	CASSQDGGGKSYGYTF
TRBV6-5	TRBD1	TRBJ2-1	once	TGTGCCAGCAGTTACTTCCGGGACAGGGGTAAAAATGAGCAGTTCTTC	CASSYFRDRGKNEQFF
TRBV5-4	-	TRBJ1-1	-	TGTGCCAGCAGTCACGTCCGGGGGAACTTCAACACTGAAGCTTTCTTT	CASSHVRGNFNTEAFF
TRBV6-1	-	TRBJ2-5	-	TGTGCCAGCAGGTTGGGGGCTATTCAGACCCAGTACTTC	CASRLGAIQTQYF
TRBV10-1	-	TRBJ1-2	few	TGCGCCAGCAGTCCGGGACTGAGATATGGCTACACCTTC	CASSPGLRYGYTF
TRBV18	TRBD1	TRBJ1-1	-	TGTGCCAGCTCACCCGTGACAGGGAGCACTGAAGCTTTCTTT	CASSPVTGSTEAFF
TRBV18	-	TRBJ2-1	-	TGTGCCAGCTCACCACCGAAGGGGGAGCAGTTCTTC	CASSPPKGEQFF
TRBV7-9	-	TRBJ1-4	-	TGTGCCAGCAGCTTAGTAGGCGGTCGAGAAAAACTGTTTTTT	CASSLVGGREKLFF
TRBV20-1	-	TRBJ2-5	-	TGCAGTGCTAGACCTCTAGAGACCCAGTACTTC	CSARPLETQYF
TRBV11-2	-	TRBJ1-2	-	TGTGCCAGCAGCTTAGCGAACTATGGCTACACCTTC	CASSLANYGYTF
TRBV7-9	TRBD2	TRBJ2-5	-	TGTGCCAGCAGCTTGGTGCTAGCGGGGACCAAAATTAAAAAGACCCAGTACTTC	CASSLVLAGTKIKKTQYF
TRBV2	-	TRBJ1-4	-	TGTGCCAGCAGTGAAGAATCGGGCAGGGTCGGAGAAAAACTGTTTTTT	CASSEESGRVGEKLFF
TRBV5-4	-	TRBJ1-5	-	TGTGCCAGCAGCTTGGCGGGGATCAATCAGCCCCAGCATTTT	CASSLAGINQPQHF
TRBV7-2	TRBD1	TRBJ1-2	-	TGTGCCAGCAGCCTAAAGGGGAGGACAGGGTGGGACTATGGCTACACCTTC	CASSLKGRTGWDYGYTF
TRBV7-2	TRBD1	TRBJ1-2	-	TGTGCCAGCAGCTCACCCAGCAACAGGGGGCGCGGCTACACCTTC	CASSSPSNRGRGYTF
TRBV4-1	TRBD2	TRBJ2-1	-	TGCGCCAGCAGCCAGCTCGGGACTAGCGGTCTCTCCTACAATGAGCAGTTCTTC	CASSQLGTSGLSYNEQFF
TRBV7-9	-	TRBJ1-1	-	TGTGCCAGCAGCCGGACACTGAACACTGAAGCTTTCTTT	CASSRTLNTEAFF